This T cell receptor beta chain was profiled in a study of blood T cell repertoires in COVID-19. Study-wide context: Samples representing acute and convalescent COVID-19 were sourced from the United States, Italy and Spain.

Trimming removed 8 bases from V and 6 bases from J; junction bases left unmatched: 9. The CDR3 is made up of 14 amino acids. CDR1 is LNHNV and CDR2 is YYDKDF in the germline V gene (reference sequence). In the original processing: From reference gene primer amplification, estimates of nucleated cell counts were derived. Clones were read by immunoSEQ multiplex PCR, and TCRdb kept only the in-frame ones, dropping some. That table gives V, J and clone size, and the DNA gave D and trimming. This sample has about 140,000 clones; about 86% occur once, and the top ten carry 3.5% to 4.5%. The clonotype was recovered from a woman in her sixties with acute or convalescent COVID-19. The sequenced sample was peripheral blood. The chain carries TRBV15 and TRBJ1-5, with 8 bases identical to TRBD1. CDR3 DNA sequence: TGTGCCACCGCAGCAACAGGGGGAATTCAGCCCCAGCATTTT. Its protein is CATAATGGIQPQHF.